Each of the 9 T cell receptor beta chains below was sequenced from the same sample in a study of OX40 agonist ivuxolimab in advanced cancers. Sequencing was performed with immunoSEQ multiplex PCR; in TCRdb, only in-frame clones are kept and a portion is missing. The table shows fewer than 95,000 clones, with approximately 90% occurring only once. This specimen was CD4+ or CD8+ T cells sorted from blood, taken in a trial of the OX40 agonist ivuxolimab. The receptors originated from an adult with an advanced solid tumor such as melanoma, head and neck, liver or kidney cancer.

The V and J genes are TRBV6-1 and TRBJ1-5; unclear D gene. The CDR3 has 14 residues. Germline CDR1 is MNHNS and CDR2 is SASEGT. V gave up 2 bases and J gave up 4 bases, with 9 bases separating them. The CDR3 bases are TGTGCCAGCAGTGAAACCGGCGGGAATCAGCCCCAGCATTTT. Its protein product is CASSETGGNQPQHF.

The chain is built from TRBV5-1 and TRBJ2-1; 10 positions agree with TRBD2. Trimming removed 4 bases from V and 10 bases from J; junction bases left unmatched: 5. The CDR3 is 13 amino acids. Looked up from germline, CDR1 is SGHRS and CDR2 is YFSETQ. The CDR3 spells CASSHGTSVEQFF. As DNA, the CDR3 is TGCGCCAGCAGCCATGGGACTAGCGTGGAGCAGTTCTTC.

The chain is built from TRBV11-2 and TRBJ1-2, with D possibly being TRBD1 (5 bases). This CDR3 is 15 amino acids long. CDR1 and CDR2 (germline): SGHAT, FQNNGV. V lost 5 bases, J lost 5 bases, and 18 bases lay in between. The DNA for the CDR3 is TGTGCCAGCAGCGCTCAATTGGGACGGACTTATGGCTACACCTTC. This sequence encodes CASSAQLGRTYGYTF.

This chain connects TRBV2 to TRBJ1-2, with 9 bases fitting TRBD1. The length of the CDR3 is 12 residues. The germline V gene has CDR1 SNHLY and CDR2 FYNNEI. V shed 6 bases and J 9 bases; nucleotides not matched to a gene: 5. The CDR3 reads CASRPGQGSYTF. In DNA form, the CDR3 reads TGTGCCAGCAGACCGGGACAGGGTAGCTACACCTTC.

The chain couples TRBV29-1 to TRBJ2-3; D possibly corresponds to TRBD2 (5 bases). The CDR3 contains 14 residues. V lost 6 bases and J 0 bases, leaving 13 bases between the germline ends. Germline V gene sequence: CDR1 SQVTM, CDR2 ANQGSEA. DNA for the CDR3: TGCAGCGTGAGCGGTTCTACTAGCACAGATACGCAGTATTTT. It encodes CSVSGSTSTDTQYF.

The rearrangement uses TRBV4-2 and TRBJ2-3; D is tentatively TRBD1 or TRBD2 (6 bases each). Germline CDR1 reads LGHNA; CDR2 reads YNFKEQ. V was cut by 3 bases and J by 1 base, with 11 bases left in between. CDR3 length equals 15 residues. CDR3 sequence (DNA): TGTGCCAGCAGCCAGACTAGACAGGGCACAGATACGCAGTATTTT. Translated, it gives CASSQTRQGTDTQYF.

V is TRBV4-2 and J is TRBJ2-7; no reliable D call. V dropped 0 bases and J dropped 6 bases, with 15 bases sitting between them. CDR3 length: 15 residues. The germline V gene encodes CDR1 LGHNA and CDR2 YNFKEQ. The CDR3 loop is CASSQENEVFLEQYF. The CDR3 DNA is TGTGCCAGCAGCCAAGAGAACGAGGTCTTCCTCGAGCAGTACTTC.

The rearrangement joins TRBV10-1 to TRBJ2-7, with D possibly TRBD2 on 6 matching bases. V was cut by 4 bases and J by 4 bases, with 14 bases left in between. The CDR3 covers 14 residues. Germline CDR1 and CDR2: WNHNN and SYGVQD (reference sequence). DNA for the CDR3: TGCGCCAGCAGTGGGGGAGGTCCCGATTACGAGCAGTACTTC. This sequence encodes CASSGGGPDYEQYF.

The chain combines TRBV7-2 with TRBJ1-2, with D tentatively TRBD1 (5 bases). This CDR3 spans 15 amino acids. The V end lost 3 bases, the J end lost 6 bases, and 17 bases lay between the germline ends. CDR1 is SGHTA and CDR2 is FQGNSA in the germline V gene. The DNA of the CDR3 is TGTGCCAGCAGCTTGGTGGGACCTGAGTTAGATGGCTACACCTTC. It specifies CASSLVGPELDGYTF.